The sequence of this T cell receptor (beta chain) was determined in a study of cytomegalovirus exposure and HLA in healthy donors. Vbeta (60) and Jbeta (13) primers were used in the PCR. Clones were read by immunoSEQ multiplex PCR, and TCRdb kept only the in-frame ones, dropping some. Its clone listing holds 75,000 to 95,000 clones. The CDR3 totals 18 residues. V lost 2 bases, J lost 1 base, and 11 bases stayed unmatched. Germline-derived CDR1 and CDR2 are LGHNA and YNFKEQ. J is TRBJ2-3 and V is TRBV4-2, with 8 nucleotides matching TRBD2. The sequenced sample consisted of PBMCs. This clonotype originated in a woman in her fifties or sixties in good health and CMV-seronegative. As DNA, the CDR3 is TGTGCCAGCAGCCAAACAGCGGGAGATCACAGCGGCACAGATACGCAGTATTTT. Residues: CASSQTAGDHSGTDTQYF.